The 9 T cell receptor beta chains listed next were all sequenced from one sample in a study of metastatic and nonmetastatic thyroid tumors. TCRdb re-called the PCR reads through MiXCR. The sample holds over 25,000 clones; approximately 8% are singletons and the top ten take roughly two fifths. Before thyroid surgery, none of the patients had received any treatment. Sequenced input: blood. These TCRs come from a female donor with papillary thyroid cancer or a benign thyroid nodule (not recorded which). Some clones in this sample may be carry-over from other donors' samples.

A word on this clone: This may stem from a read error, because a much larger clone lies one nucleotide away. The same CDR3 is also encoded by other DNA sequences in this sample. This chain uses TRBV5-1 with TRBJ1-4; 10 nucleotides agree with TRBD1. The CDR3 has 15 amino acids. V dropped 1 base and J dropped 5; count of bases not matched to a gene: 2. Germline CDR1 and CDR2: SGHRS and YFSETQ. The chain's CDR3 is CASSLTGQGNEKLFF. The CDR3 DNA reads as TGCGCCAGCAGCTTGACGGGACAGGGGAATGAAAAACTGTTTTTT.

This clone was detected many times. This chain uses TRBV10-3 with TRBJ1-1, with 7 bases fitting TRBD1. Germline CDR1 is ENHRY and CDR2 is SYGVKD. V shed 0 bases, J shed 8 bases, and the junction held 3 bases outside the gene matches. This CDR3 has 13 residues. In nucleotides, the CDR3 is TGTGCCATCAGTGAGTCCCAACAGGGGGAAGCTTTCTTT. Translated, it gives CAISESQQGEAFF.

This clone has a count of ten or more. The chain joins TRBV4-1 to TRBJ1-6; D is uncertain. Trimming shortened V by 3 bases and J by 8 bases, and 8 bases separated the two germline ends. Germline V gene sequence: CDR1 MGHRA, CDR2 YSYEKL. The CDR3 consists of 13 residues. The CDR3, as DNA: TGCGCCAGCAGCCATCCCGTAGATTCACCCCTCCACTTT. Residues: CASSHPVDSPLHF.

Many counts were recorded for this clone. V usage is TRBV20-1 and J usage is TRBJ1-5; 11 bases line up with TRBD1. The V gene end was trimmed by 2 bases and the J gene end by 6 bases; junction bases not matched to a gene: 6. This CDR3 has 15 amino acids. The germline gives CDR1 DFQATT, CDR2 SNEGSKA (reference sequence). CDR3 region: CSARPRTGGGQPQHF. The CDR3 nucleotides are TGCAGTGCTAGACCAAGGACAGGGGGCGGTCAGCCCCAGCATTTT.

This clone was recorded many times. The rearrangement joins TRBV29-1 to TRBJ2-5; D ambiguous. CDR1 is SQVTM, CDR2 ANQGSEA, per germline. Trimming removed 3 bases at V and 0 bases at J, with 8 bases between. The CDR3 covers 13 residues. The CDR3 reads CSVDAFHQETQYF. The CDR3 DNA reads TGCAGCGTTGACGCCTTCCACCAAGAGACCCAGTACTTC. The whole variable domain, filled in from reference TRBV29-1 and TRBJ2-5, reads SAVISQKPSRDICQRGTSLTIQCQVDSQVTMMFWYRQQPGQSLTLIATANQGSEATYESGFVIDKFPISRPNLTFSTLTVSNMSPEDSSIYLCSVDAFHQETQYFGPGTRLLVL.

This clone was observed at least ten times. The DNA of the CDR3 is TGTGCCACCAGCAGAGCTTTGGGACACCAGTACGAGCAGTACTTC. Amino acid sequence: CATSRALGHQYEQYF. The V gene is TRBV15, the J gene TRBJ2-7; a possible D gene is TRBD1 (6 bases). V was clipped by 1 base and J by 4 bases, with 14 bases between them. In germline, CDR1 is LNHNV, CDR2 YYDKDF (reference sequence). CDR3 length equals 15 residues. Filled out from reference TRBV15 and TRBJ2-7, the complete variable domain reads DAMVIQNPRYQVTQFGKPVTLSCSQTLNHNVMYWYQQKSSQAPKLLFHYYDKDFNNEADTPDNFQSRRPNTSFCFLDIRSPGLGDTAMYLCATSRALGHQYEQYFGPGTRLTVT.

This clone was picked up many times. The gene calls are TRBV7-2 and TRBJ2-1; 7 bases fit TRBD2. The CDR3 runs to 17 residues. Germline V CDR1 and CDR2: SGHTA, FQGNSA. With V trimmed by 5 bases and J by 0 bases, 10 bases remained unmatched. The CDR3 coding sequence is TGTGCCAGCAGCGGGGGGTCCAGCGGGGTCTCCTACAATGAGCAGTTCTTC. Its protein product is CASSGGSSGVSYNEQFF.

This clone was counted ten times or more. The chain has TRBV7-2 and TRBJ1-2; D remains unclear. Per the germline V gene, CDR1 is SGHTA and CDR2 is FQGNSA. V dropped 5 bases and J dropped 0 bases, with 7 bases sitting between them. The CDR3 spans 13 residues. The CDR3 bases are TGTGCCAGCAGCGCCAATCCTAACTATGGCTACACCTTC. It specifies CASSANPNYGYTF.

This clone was found many times. The V gene is TRBV6-2 or TRBV6-3, the J gene TRBJ2-5; D perhaps matches TRBD2 (5 bases). CDR3 length: 13 amino acids. Germline CDR1 is MNHEY and CDR2 is SVGEGT. V gave up 7 bases and J gave up 5 bases, with 14 bases separating them. In nucleotides, the CDR3 is TGTGCCAGCAAAGGTACGGGATCGGAGACCCAGTACTTC. Translation gives CASKGTGSETQYF.